In this sample, the clone carrying this T cell receptor beta chain turned up many times. The read halts 3 residues ahead of the CDR3 end, with the missing end drawn from the germline J gene. Assay: immunoSEQ multiplex PCR; the TCRdb copy retains only in-frame clones and omits some. Captured here are about 43,000 clones, none seen once; the top ten comprise 2.1%. The sample is drawn from a study of T cell clonality in common variable immunodeficiency. The CDR3 spans 13 residues. Trimming cost V 7 bases and J 6 bases, with 12 bases left between them. CDR1 and CDR2 from the germline V gene are MNHEY and SVGEGT.

The chain uses TRBV6-2 or TRBV6-3 and TRBJ2-2; no clear D gene. The source material was peripheral blood mononuclear cells. This sequence was found in a person between 18 and 75 years old in good health. This CDR3 reads CASNHPRSGELFF. The CDR3 bases that were read are TGTGCCAGCAACCACCCCAGGTCCGGGGAG.